Below, 22 T cell receptor beta chains from the same sample are listed, as sequenced in a study of shared clonotypes between healthy human individuals. Profiling relied on immunoSEQ multiplex PCR, and the TCRdb table lists in-frame clones only, not all of them. This table has approximately 2,300,000 clones, under 95% appearing once. The sample consisted of naive CD4+ T cells from PBMCs. The subset is: CD45RA+ positively selected. The receptors were gathered from a young man in good health. Some clones in this sample may be carry-over from other donors' samples.

The chain uses TRBV25-1 and TRBJ2-1, with 11 bases fitting TRBD2. V dropped 0 bases and J dropped 10; count of bases not matched to a gene: 11. Germline assignment: CDR1 MGHDK and CDR2 SYGVNS. CDR3 length: 17 residues. This CDR3 is CASSEYKGTSGPEEQFF. The CDR3 DNA sequence: TGTGCCAGCAGTGAATATAAGGGGACTAGCGGCCCCGAGGAGCAGTTCTTC.

V usage is TRBV7-9 and J usage is TRBJ2-7; 7 bases match TRBD1. Trimming removed 1 base from V and 2 bases from J; junction bases left unmatched: 8. Germline loops: CDR1 SEHNR, CDR2 FQNEAQ (reference sequence). The CDR3 is 16 residues long. Here the CDR3 reads CASSLGVGGAAYEQYF. Here the CDR3 DNA reads TGTGCCAGCAGCTTAGGAGTAGGGGGCGCGGCCTACGAGCAGTACTTC.

Regarding this clone: The sample holds other DNA sequences that translate to the same CDR3. The chain has TRBV19 and TRBJ2-2, with a weak D call TRBD1 (6 bases). CDR3 size: 14 residues. Germline values: CDR1 LNHDA, CDR2 SQIVND (reference sequence). Trimming left V 1 base short and J 5 bases short, with 8 bases between. CDR3 protein: CASSIGGRTGELFF. DNA of the CDR3: TGTGCCAGTAGTATAGGGGGGCGTACCGGGGAGCTGTTTTTT.

The V and J genes are TRBV18 and TRBJ1-1; D not certain. Trimming shortened V by 5 bases and J by 0 bases, and 7 bases separated the two germline ends. The CDR3 runs 13 residues. Germline-derived CDR1 and CDR2 are KGHSH and LQKENI. This chain's CDR3 is CASSSELNTEAFF. The CDR3 DNA reads TGTGCCAGCTCATCCGAGTTGAACACTGAAGCTTTCTTT. Using reference TRBV18 and TRBJ1-1 for the parts outside the CDR3, the full variable domain is NAGVMQNPRHLVRRRGQEARLRCSPMKGHSHVYWYRQLPEEGLKFMVYLQKENIIDESGMPKERFSAEFPKEGPSILRIQQVVRGDSAAYFCASSSELNTEAFFGQGTRLTVV.

V and J are TRBV6-6 and TRBJ2-3, with 7 bases that match TRBD2. CDR3 size: 15 residues. J gave up 5 bases and V 5 bases, and 10 bases lay outside the gene matches. Germline V gene lookup returns CDR1 MNHNY and CDR2 SVGAGI (reference sequence). CDR3 bases: TGTGCCAGCAGTACGGGGAGACTAGCTCTAGATACGCAGTATTTT. Residues: CASSTGRLALDTQYF.

The chain carries TRBV4-2 and TRBJ1-4; D is uncertain. CDR1 and CDR2 from the germline V gene are LGHNA and YNFKEQ. The CDR3 has 14 amino acids. Trimming removed 0 bases at V and 7 bases at J, with 9 bases between. The CDR3 sequence is CASSQDREGEKLFF. As DNA, the CDR3 is TGTGCCAGCAGCCAAGACAGAGAAGGTGAAAAACTGTTTTTT.

This clone was picked up a small number of times. V gene TRBV18 combines with J gene TRBJ1-1, with D perhaps matching TRBD1 (5 bases). This CDR3 spans 17 amino acids. The V end lost 1 base, the J end lost 0 bases, and 15 bases lay between the germline ends. Germline lookup yields CDR1 KGHSH and CDR2 LQKENI. The chain's CDR3 is CASSPRTGGDLNTEAFF. The CDR3 bases are TGTGCCAGCTCACCACGAACGGGGGGGGACTTGAACACTGAAGCTTTCTTT.

The chain has TRBV4-1 and TRBJ2-2, with 16 positions matching TRBD2. V dropped 4 bases and J dropped 8; count of bases not matched to a gene: 10. Germline V gene lookup returns CDR1 MGHRA and CDR2 YSYEKL. The CDR3 runs 18 residues. CDR3 in amino acids: CASSPEKGLAGGQGELFF. The CDR3, as DNA: TGCGCCAGCAGCCCAGAAAAGGGACTAGCGGGAGGGCAGGGGGAGCTGTTTTTT.

This chain links TRBV27 with TRBJ2-2; D is unresolved. This CDR3 contains 13 residues. The germline gives CDR1 MNHEY, CDR2 SMNVEV (reference sequence). Trimming took 6 bases from V and 0 from J, leaving 5 bases between them. CDR3 in DNA: TGTGCCAGCAGCCTAACGAACACCGGGGAGCTGTTTTTT. Residues: CASSLTNTGELFF.

The rearrangement joins TRBV5-1 to TRBJ2-1; 13 bases align to TRBD2. CDR3 length: 15 amino acids. Germline trimming cut 0 bases from V and 14 bases from J; bases unmatched to any gene: 8. Germline lookup yields CDR1 SGHRS and CDR2 YFSETQ. The CDR3 DNA reads as TGCGCCAGCAGCTTGGCGGGACTAGCGGGACATGGTGAGTTCTTC. Encoded protein: CASSLAGLAGHGEFF.

The chain uses TRBV28 and TRBJ2-7; TRBD1 aligns across 7 bases. Germline CDR1 MDHEN, CDR2 SYDVKM. The CDR3 runs 12 residues. This chain's CDR3 is CAVWDRGYEQYF. The DNA of the CDR3 is TGTGCTGTGTGGGACAGAGGCTACGAGCAGTACTTC. Full variable domain (missing parts from reference TRBV28 and TRBJ2-7): DVKVTQSSRYLVKRTGEKVFLECVQDMDHENMFWYRQDPGLGLRLIYFSYDVKMKEKGDIPEGYSVSREKKERFSLILESASTNQTSMYLCAVWDRGYEQYFGPGTRLTVT.

The chain has TRBV2 and TRBJ1-2; the D gene is possibly TRBD1 (6 bases). CDR1 is SNHLY and CDR2 is FYNNEI in the germline V gene. Trimming stripped 4 bases from V and 5 bases from J, with 14 bases between. This CDR3 spans 14 amino acids. CDR3 loop: CASSVGGFTYGYTF. CDR3 DNA sequence: TGTGCCAGCAGTGTGGGGGGCTTTACATATGGCTACACCTTC. The full variable domain, with the rest looked up from reference TRBV2 and TRBJ1-2, is EPEVTQTPSHQVTQMGQEVILRCVPISNHLYFYWYRQILGQKVEFLVSFYNNEISEKSEIFDDQFSVERPDGSNFTLKIRSTKLEDSAMYFCASSVGGFTYGYTFGSGTRLTVV.

The chain is built from TRBV29-1 and TRBJ1-2; 10 bases are a match to TRBD1. The V and J ends lost 6 bases and 2 bases, in that order; junction bases with no gene match: 9. This CDR3 is built from 15 residues. Germline loops: CDR1 SQVTM, CDR2 ANQGSEA. In DNA form, the CDR3 reads TGCAGCGTCCGCGAGACAGGGGGCTTCAACTATGGCTACACCTTC. It specifies CSVRETGGFNYGYTF.

CDR3 in amino acids: CASSYLDRGGYEQYF. CDR3 nucleotides: TGTGCCAGCAGTTACCTTGACAGGGGGGGGTACGAGCAGTACTTC. J is TRBJ2-7 and V is TRBV6-5, with 9 bases lining up with TRBD1. V lost 2 bases, J lost 4 bases, and 6 bases stayed unmatched. Germline V lookup: CDR1 MNHEY, CDR2 SVGAGI. The CDR3 is made up of 15 amino acids.

The rearrangement joins TRBV7-2 to TRBJ2-5; weak D call: TRBD1 (6 bases). CDR1 SGHTA and CDR2 FQGNSA come from the germline V gene. Deletions cut 5 bases from V and 4 bases from J, with 11 bases between. The CDR3 runs to 13 residues. The CDR3 nucleotides are TGTGCCAGCAGCAAGGGACAATTAGAGACCCAGTACTTC. Amino acid sequence: CASSKGQLETQYF.

The rearrangement joins TRBV7-6 to TRBJ1-5; no definite D call. Germline assignment: CDR1 SGHVS and CDR2 FNYEAQ. The V gene lost 2 bases and the J gene lost 4 bases, with 6 bases spanning the gap. This CDR3 has 13 amino acids. In DNA form, the CDR3 reads TGTGCCAGCAGCTTATCCGAAAATCAGCCCCAGCATTTT. Its protein product is CASSLSENQPQHF.

This clone was recorded only once. V usage is TRBV5-6 and J usage is TRBJ2-2, with D perhaps being TRBD1 or TRBD2 (5 bases each). Between the trimmed V and J ends, which lost 2 bases and 7 bases, there was a span of 12 bases. Germline CDR1 and CDR2: SGHDT and YYEEEE. The CDR3 loop spans 14 amino acids. The CDR3 coding sequence is TGTGCCAGCAGCTTCGAGGGGTTCCGCGGGGAGCTGTTTTTT. It encodes CASSFEGFRGELFF.

The chain employs TRBV7-2 and TRBJ2-1; 8 bases are a match to TRBD2. The V and J ends lost 5 bases and 4 bases, in that order; junction bases with no gene match: 10. Germline CDR1 is SGHTA and CDR2 is FQGNSA. The CDR3 sequence is 16 residues long. CDR3 in DNA: TGTGCCAGCAGCGCCGGCCCAGCGGGGGTATACAATGAGCAGTTCTTC. Translation: CASSAGPAGVYNEQFF. Full variable domain (remainder filled in from reference TRBV7-2 and TRBJ2-1): GAGVSQSPSNKVTEKGKDVELRCDPISGHTALYWYRQSLGQGLEFLIYFQGNSAPDKSGLPSDRFSAERTGGSVSTLTIQRTQQEDSAVYLCASSAGPAGVYNEQFFGPGTRLTVL.

The gene calls are TRBV4-2 and TRBJ1-2; 8 bases align to TRBD1. The CDR3 runs to 17 residues. Losses at the gene ends were 3 bases for V and 0 bases for J; bases not matched to a gene: 9. CDR1 LGHNA and CDR2 YNFKEQ come from the germline V gene. CDR3 sequence: CASSQTRTGFSNYGYTF. Written as DNA, the CDR3 is TGTGCCAGCAGCCAGACCCGGACAGGGTTTTCTAACTATGGCTACACCTTC.

This chain connects TRBV7-3 to TRBJ2-2, with TRBD2 as a possible D gene (5 bases). Trimming stripped 2 bases from V and 6 bases from J, with 10 bases between. Germline lookup yields CDR1 SGHTA and CDR2 FQGTGA. This CDR3 has 14 amino acids. DNA of the CDR3: TGTGCCAGCAGCTTAGTCGGGGTGGCCGGGGAGCTGTTTTTT. This translates into CASSLVGVAGELFF.

V gene TRBV5-4 combines with J gene TRBJ2-5, with D possibly TRBD2 on 5 matching bases. CDR1 is SGHNT, CDR2 YYREEE, per germline (reference sequence). With 2 bases removed from V and 1 base from J, the gap between germline ends came to 15 bases. The CDR3 has 16 residues. CDR3 bases: TGTGCCAGCAGCTTTCCCGGGGAAAGAACCCAAGAGACCCAGTACTTC. Translation gives CASSFPGERTQETQYF.

Note on this clone: The sample holds other DNA sequences that translate to the same CDR3. The chain is built from TRBV7-2 and TRBJ2-3, with 7 bases fitting TRBD2. Germline lookup yields CDR1 SGHTA and CDR2 FQGNSA. The CDR3 is made up of 14 amino acids. V lost 5 bases to trimming and J lost 3 bases; unmatched junction nucleotides: 5. The CDR3 DNA reads as TGTGCCAGCAGCCTTCGACTAGCAACAGATACGCAGTATTTT. Protein sequence: CASSLRLATDTQYF.